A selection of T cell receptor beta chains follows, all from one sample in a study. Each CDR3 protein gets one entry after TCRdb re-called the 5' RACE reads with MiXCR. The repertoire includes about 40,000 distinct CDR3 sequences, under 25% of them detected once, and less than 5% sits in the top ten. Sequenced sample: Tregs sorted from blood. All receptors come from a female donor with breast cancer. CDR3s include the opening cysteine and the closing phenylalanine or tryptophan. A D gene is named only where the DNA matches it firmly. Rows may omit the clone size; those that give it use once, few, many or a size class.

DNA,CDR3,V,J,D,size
TGTGCCTGGAGTGTAAAGGAGAACACTGAAGCTTTCTTT,CAWSVKENTEAFF,TRBV30,TRBJ1-1,NA,NA
TGTGCCAGCAGCCCCATGGGAGGGAGATGGACACTTGATACGCAGTATTTT,CASSPMGGRWTLDTQYF,TRBV7-8,TRBJ2-3,TRBD2,few
TGTGCCAGCAGCCAAGGTTTTCAGGCTTCATACGAGCAGTACTTC,CASSQGFQASYEQYF,TRBV4-2,TRBJ2-7,NA,NA
TGTGCCGCCAGTGATTTTTTGGGGAACACCGGGGAGCTGTTTTTT,CAASDFLGNTGELFF,TRBV24-1,TRBJ2-2,NA,NA
TGTGCCAGCAGCTTAATTGGCCTAGGGGACGAGCAGTACTTC,CASSLIGLGDEQYF,TRBV7-3,TRBJ2-7,NA,many
TGTGCCAGCAGCTTACGGTCAGGCCTGAGGAATGAGCAGTTCTTC,CASSLRSGLRNEQFF,TRBV7-3,TRBJ2-1,NA,NA
TGTGCCAGCAGCTCCCGAGACAGAATGAACACTGAAGCTTTCTTT,CASSSRDRMNTEAFF,TRBV11-1,TRBJ1-1,NA,NA
TGTGCCAGCAGCTTAGCAGGACCTTATGGCTACACCTTC,CASSLAGPYGYTF,TRBV7-9,TRBJ1-2,NA,many
TGCAGCGTCTTACTAGCGGGAGCCTACGAGCAGTACTTC,CSVLLAGAYEQYF,TRBV29-1,TRBJ2-7,TRBD2,NA
TGTGCCAGCAGTGCGGCGGACAATGAGCAGTTCTTC,CASSAADNEQFF,TRBV25-1,TRBJ2-1,NA,few
TGCAGTGCTTTCAGACCGGGACAAATAAATAATTCACCCCTCCACTTT,CSAFRPGQINNSPLHF,TRBV20-1,TRBJ1-6,NA,NA
TGTGCCAGCAGTAAACCAACACAGGAACAACAAGAGACCCAGTACTTC,CASSKPTQEQQETQYF,TRBV6-5,TRBJ2-5,NA,NA
TGTGCCAGCAGTTCCCTAGCGGGGGGCTCCTACAATGAGCAGTTCTTC,CASSSLAGGSYNEQFF,TRBV7-9,TRBJ2-1,TRBD2,few
TGTGCCAGCAGCCCCGGGCAGGGGGGCGCCTACGAGCAGTACTTC,CASSPGQGGAYEQYF,TRBV7-6,TRBJ2-7,NA,many
TGTGCCAGCAGCGTAGGGGACAGGGGGCAAGGTTCACCCCTCCACTTT,CASSVGDRGQGSPLHF,TRBV9,TRBJ1-6,TRBD1,few
TGTGCCAGCAGTTCCCGACCCTTAGGTGCCGAGCAGTACTTC,CASSSRPLGAEQYF,TRBV27,TRBJ2-7,NA,many
TGCAGTGCTTGGACCGGCCTTGGGCAGTTCTTC,CSAWTGLGQFF,TRBV20-1,TRBJ2-1,NA,many
TGCGCCAGCAGCCGTGGGGGCGAGCAGTACTTC,CASSRGGEQYF,TRBV5-1,TRBJ2-7,NA,many
TGCGCCAGCAGCCAAGATCGGGGGACCGGTCAGCCCCAGCATTTT,CASSQDRGTGQPQHF,TRBV4-1,TRBJ1-5,NA,many
TGTGCCAGCAGCTTAATCCCTAGCGGCTCTCCCTCCACGGGGGAGCTGTTTTTT,CASSLIPSGSPSTGELFF,TRBV7-3,TRBJ2-2,TRBD2,many
TGTGCCAGCAGTTTATCCATGACAGGGGCCTACGAGCAGTACTTC,CASSLSMTGAYEQYF,TRBV27,TRBJ2-7,TRBD1,few
TGTGCCAGCAGCTCGAGCGGGAGGGCCCGGGGGTACGAGCAGTACTTC,CASSSSGRARGYEQYF,TRBV2,TRBJ2-7,TRBD2,NA
TGCGCCAGCAGCCAAGATAAGGTCTCTGGGGCCAACGTCCTGACTTTC,CASSQDKVSGANVLTF,TRBV4-1,TRBJ2-6,NA,NA